The rows below give T cell receptor beta chains drawn from one sample of a study of blood T cell repertoires in COVID-19. Assay used: immunoSEQ multiplex PCR; TCRdb lists only in-frame clones, some missing. The sample carries approximately 75,000 clones, about 88% recorded once. Source material: peripheral blood. These receptors came from a man aged 80 or over with COVID-19, enrolled during active disease. Both conserved end residues are part of each CDR3. Each record gives: V gene, J gene, CDR3 protein.

>TRBV5-6|TRBJ1-5
CASSGTGQVRSQPQHF
>TRBV7-2|TRBJ2-7
CASSSDSFYEQYF
>TRBV2|TRBJ2-3
CASSRDRVNTDTQYF
>TRBV6-5|TRBJ2-2
CASSPTGGNGELFF
>TRBV7-9|TRBJ1-4
CASSYRDSRDEKLFF
>TRBV6-2/TRBV6-3|TRBJ2-2
CASSYDPPGGANVFTGELFF
>TRBV5-1|TRBJ2-3
CASSALAEADTQYF
>TRBV5-4|TRBJ1-2
CASSLDRNYGYTF
>TRBV2|TRBJ1-1
CASSERQAVMNTEAFF
>TRBV5-1|TRBJ2-3
CASSLSGGAGDTQYF
>TRBV2|TRBJ1-6
CASAFRGGPNNSPLHF
>TRBV7-3|TRBJ2-3
CASSLGQGESTDTQYF
>TRBV21-1|TRBJ2-1
CASSKNGHYNEQFF
>TRBV7-9|TRBJ2-3
CASSSRDTQYF
>TRBV6-5|TRBJ1-1
CASSTLGANTEAFF
>TRBV9|TRBJ2-5
CASSVVETGLETQYF
>TRBV4-1|TRBJ2-5
CASSRRGQYQETQYF
>TRBV4-1|TRBJ2-3
CASSQNSAGDTQYF
>TRBV5-1|TRBJ2-1
CASGRQGGSYNEQFF
>TRBV6-4|TRBJ2-1
CASSTGFDNEQFF
>TRBV24-1|TRBJ2-2
CATSPLTSGPGGDTGELFF
>TRBV12-3/TRBV12-4|TRBJ2-7
CASSESGYEQYF
>TRBV3-1/TRBV3-2|TRBJ2-1
CASSRGSSGSSYNEQFF
>TRBV7-8|TRBJ2-7
CASSLGGGWYEQYF
>TRBV2|TRBJ1-5
CASSGIQGFQPQHF
>TRBV20-1|TRBJ2-5
CSASRGDLGETQYF
>TRBV18|TRBJ1-3
CASSQGQGATGNTIYF
>TRBV9|TRBJ2-1
CASSVCGTGGNEQFF
>TRBV19|TRBJ2-3
CASSNVWNRGRQDTQYF
>TRBV7-8|TRBJ1-6
CASSLVLNSPLHF
>TRBV4-1|TRBJ1-1
CASSQDLRGNTEAFF
>TRBV27|TRBJ2-1
CASSLALAVYNEQFF
>TRBV19|TRBJ1-6
CASRRDRESYNSPLHF
>TRBV6-5|TRBJ2-1
CASSYLAGDYNEQFF
>TRBV10-3|TRBJ2-7
CAISEPSALGGEQYF
>TRBV2|TRBJ2-5
CASSDPSGGVETQYF
>TRBV5-5|TRBJ1-5
CASSLNGYSYNQPQHF
>TRBV24-1|TRBJ1-2
CATSETGTGDYGYTF
>TRBV2|TRBJ1-4
CASAGEEKLFF
>TRBV7-8|TRBJ1-1
CASSLRDNMNTEAFF
>TRBV7-8|TRBJ2-3
CASSLGGADTQYF
>TRBV6-6|TRBJ1-5
CASSLTGFDQPQHF
>TRBV5-4|TRBJ1-2
CASSLFSNYGYTF
>TRBV5-1|TRBJ2-3
CASSLALLGLAGGRTDTQYF
>TRBV6-5|TRBJ1-2
CASREITTNYGYTF